This T cell receptor beta chain was sequenced in a study of shared clonotypes between healthy human individuals. On this clone: Its antigen is currently unknown. The sample contains more than one DNA sequence encoding this CDR3.

This table comes from immunoSEQ multiplex PCR, and its TCRdb copy is limited to in-frame clones, with some not included. The sample has about 2 million clones, approximately 94% seen once; the top ten hold 1.1%. CD8 cells regarded as naive lacked CD45RO, were positively chosen for CCR7, and omitted terminally differentiated effector memory CD45RA+ cells. Points from the study as a whole: Clonotype sharing among donors, it was expected, would be affected by sequencing depth. Larger estimated richness was generally recorded for naive subsets relative to memory subsets.

The CDR3 runs 16 residues. Trimming cost V 2 bases and J 5 bases; bases outside gene matches: 7. From germline, CDR1 is MNHEY and CDR2 SVGAGI. The chain is built from TRBV6-5 and TRBJ2-5, with 11 bases matching TRBD2. The sequenced material came from naive CD8+ T cells sorted from blood. The TCR comes from a man aged 18 to 29 in good health. The CDR3 DNA is TGTGCCAGCAGTTACGGGTTAGCGGGAGGGCGGGAGACCCAGTACTTC. This encodes CASSYGLAGGRETQYF.